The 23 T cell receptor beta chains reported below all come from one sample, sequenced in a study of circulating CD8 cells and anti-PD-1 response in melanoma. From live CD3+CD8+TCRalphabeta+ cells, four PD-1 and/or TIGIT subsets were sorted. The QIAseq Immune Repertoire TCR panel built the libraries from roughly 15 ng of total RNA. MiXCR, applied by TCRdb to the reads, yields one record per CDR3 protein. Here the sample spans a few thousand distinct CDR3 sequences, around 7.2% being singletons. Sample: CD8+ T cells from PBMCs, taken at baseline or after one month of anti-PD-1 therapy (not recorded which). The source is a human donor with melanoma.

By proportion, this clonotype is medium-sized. CDR3 nucleotides: TGCAGTGCTAGACCTATCGGGACTTTACAAGAGACCCAGTACTTC. Residues: CSARPIGTLQETQYF. The chain couples TRBV20-1 to TRBJ2-5; D is perhaps TRBD2 (6 bases). The CDR3 is 15 residues long. Per the germline V gene, CDR1 is DFQATT and CDR2 is SNEGSKA (reference sequence). V lost 2 bases to trimming and J lost 2 bases, with 15 bases between them.

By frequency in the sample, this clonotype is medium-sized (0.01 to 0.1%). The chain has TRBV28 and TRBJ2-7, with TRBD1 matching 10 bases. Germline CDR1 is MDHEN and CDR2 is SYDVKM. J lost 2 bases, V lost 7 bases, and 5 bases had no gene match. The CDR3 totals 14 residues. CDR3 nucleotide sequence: TGTGCCAGCACTCCCGGACAGGGGGCCTACGAGCAGTACTTC. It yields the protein CASTPGQGAYEQYF.

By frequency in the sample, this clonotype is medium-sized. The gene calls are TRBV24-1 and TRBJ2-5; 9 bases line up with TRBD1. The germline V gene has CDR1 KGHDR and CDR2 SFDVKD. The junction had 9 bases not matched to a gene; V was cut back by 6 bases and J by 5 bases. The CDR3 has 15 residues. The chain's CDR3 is CATSNGTGMSETQYF. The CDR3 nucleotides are TGTGCCACCAGTAACGGGACAGGGATGAGCGAGACCCAGTACTTC.

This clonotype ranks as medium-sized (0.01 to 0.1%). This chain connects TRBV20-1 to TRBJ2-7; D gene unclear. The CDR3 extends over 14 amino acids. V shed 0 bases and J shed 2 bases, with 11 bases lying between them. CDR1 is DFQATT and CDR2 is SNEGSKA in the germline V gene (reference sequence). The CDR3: CSARDLLQTYEQYF. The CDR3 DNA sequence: TGCAGTGCTAGAGATCTTCTCCAGACCTACGAGCAGTACTTC.

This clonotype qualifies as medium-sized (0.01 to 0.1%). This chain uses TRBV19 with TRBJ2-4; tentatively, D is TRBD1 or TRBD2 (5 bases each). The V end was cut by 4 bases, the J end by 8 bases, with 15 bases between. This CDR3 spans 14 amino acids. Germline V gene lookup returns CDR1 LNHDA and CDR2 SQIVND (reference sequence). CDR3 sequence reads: CASSTPNLGDIQYF. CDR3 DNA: TGTGCCAGTAGTACCCCCAACCTGGGGGACATTCAGTACTTC.

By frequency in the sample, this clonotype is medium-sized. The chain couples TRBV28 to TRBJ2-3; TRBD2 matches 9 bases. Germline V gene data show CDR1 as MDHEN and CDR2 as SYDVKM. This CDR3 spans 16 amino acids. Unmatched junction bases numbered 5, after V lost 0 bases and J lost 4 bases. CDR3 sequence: CASSLWAGGNSDTQYF. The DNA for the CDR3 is TGTGCCAGCAGTTTATGGGCGGGAGGGAACTCAGATACGCAGTATTTT.

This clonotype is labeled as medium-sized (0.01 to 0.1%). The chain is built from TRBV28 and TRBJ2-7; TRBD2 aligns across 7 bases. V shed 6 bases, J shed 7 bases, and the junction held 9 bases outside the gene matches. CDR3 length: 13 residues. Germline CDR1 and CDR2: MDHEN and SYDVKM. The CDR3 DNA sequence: TGTGCCAGCAGGGGGGGGGATCCTGGAGAGCAGTACTTC. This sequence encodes CASRGGDPGEQYF.

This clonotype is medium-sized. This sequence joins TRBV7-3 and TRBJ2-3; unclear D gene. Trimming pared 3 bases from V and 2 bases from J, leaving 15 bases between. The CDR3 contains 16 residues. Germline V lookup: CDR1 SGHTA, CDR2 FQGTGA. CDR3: CASSLVVGSPTDTQYF. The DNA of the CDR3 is TGTGCCAGCAGCTTGGTGGTGGGGTCTCCCACAGATACGCAGTATTTT. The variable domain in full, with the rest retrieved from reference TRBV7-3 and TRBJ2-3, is GAGVSQTPSNKVTEKGKYVELRCDPISGHTALYWYRQSLGQGPEFLIYFQGTGAADDSGLPNDRFFAVRPEGSVSTLKIQRTERGDSAVYLCASSLVVGSPTDTQYFGPGTRLTVL.

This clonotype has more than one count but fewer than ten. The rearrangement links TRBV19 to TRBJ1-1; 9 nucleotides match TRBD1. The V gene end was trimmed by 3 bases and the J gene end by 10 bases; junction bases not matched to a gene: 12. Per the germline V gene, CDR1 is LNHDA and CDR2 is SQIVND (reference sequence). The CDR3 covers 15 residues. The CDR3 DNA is TGTGCCAGTAGTATGGACAGGGGATTCGGTTTACGAGCTTTCTTT. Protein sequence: CASSMDRGFGLRAFF.

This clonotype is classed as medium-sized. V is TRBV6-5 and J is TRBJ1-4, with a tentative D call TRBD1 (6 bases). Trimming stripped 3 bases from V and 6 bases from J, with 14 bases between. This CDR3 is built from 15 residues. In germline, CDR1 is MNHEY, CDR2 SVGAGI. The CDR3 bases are TGTGCCAGCAGTTATCATATGGGGGCGTATGAAAAACTGTTTTTT. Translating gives CASSYHMGAYEKLFF.

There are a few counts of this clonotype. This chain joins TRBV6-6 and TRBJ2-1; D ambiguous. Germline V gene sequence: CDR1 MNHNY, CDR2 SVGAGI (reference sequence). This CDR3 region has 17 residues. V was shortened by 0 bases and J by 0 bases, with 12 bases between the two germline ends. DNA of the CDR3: TGTGCCAGCAGTTACTCGATGATAGAATCCTCCTACAATGAGCAGTTCTTC. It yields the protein CASSYSMIESSYNEQFF.

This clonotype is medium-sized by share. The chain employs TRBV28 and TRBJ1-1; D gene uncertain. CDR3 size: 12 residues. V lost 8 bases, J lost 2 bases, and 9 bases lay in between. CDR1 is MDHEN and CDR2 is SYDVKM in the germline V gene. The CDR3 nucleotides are TGTGCCAGCTCCGGGATCAACACTGAAGCTTTCTTT. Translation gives CASSGINTEAFF. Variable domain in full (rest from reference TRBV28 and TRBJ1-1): DVKVTQSSRYLVKRTGEKVFLECVQDMDHENMFWYRQDPGLGLRLIYFSYDVKMKEKGDIPEGYSVSREKKERFSLILESASTNQTSMYLCASSGINTEAFFGQGTRLTVV.

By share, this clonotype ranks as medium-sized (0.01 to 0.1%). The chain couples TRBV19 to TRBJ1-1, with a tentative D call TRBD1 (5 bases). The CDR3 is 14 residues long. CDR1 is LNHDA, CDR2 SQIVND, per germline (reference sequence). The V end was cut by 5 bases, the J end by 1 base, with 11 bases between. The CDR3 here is CASSRGGPNTEAFF. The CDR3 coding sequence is TGTGCCAGTAGTCGGGGGGGACCGAACACTGAAGCTTTCTTT.

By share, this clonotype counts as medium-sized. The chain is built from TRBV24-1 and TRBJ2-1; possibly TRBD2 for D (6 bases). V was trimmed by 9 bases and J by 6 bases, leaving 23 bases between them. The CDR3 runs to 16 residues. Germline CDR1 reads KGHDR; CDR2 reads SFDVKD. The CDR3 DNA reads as TGTGCCACCGAGAAGTTCGGGGGTCGGGGTGCCAATGAGCAGTTCTTC. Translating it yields CATEKFGGRGANEQFF.

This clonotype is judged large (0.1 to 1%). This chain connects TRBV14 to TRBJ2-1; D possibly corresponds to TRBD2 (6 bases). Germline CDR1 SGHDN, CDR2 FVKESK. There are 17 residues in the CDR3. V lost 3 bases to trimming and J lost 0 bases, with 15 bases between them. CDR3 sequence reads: CASSHISERVSYNEQFF. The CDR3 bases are TGTGCCAGCAGCCACATCTCGGAGCGGGTCTCCTACAATGAGCAGTTCTTC.

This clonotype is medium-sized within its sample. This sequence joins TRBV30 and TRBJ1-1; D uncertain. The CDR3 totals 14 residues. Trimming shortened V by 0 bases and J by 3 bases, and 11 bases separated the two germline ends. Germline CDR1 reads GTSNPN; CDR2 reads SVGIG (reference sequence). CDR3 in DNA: TGTGCCTGGAGTGTAAAGGGTTGGGACACTGAAGCTTTCTTT. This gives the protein CAWSVKGWDTEAFF.

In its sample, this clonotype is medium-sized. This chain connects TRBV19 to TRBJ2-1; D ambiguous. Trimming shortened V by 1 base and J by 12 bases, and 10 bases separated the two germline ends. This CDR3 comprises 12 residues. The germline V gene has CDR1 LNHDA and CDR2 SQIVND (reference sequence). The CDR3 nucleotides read TGTGCCAGTAGTATAGGGGGATATTGGCAGTTCTTC. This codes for CASSIGGYWQFF.

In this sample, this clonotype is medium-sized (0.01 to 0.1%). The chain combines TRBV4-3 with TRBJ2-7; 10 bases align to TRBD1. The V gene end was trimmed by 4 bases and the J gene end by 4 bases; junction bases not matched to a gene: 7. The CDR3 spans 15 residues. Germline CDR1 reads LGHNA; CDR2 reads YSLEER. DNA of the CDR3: TGCGCCAGCAGCCTTACCGGGACAGGGGATTACGAGCAGTACTTC. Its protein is CASSLTGTGDYEQYF.

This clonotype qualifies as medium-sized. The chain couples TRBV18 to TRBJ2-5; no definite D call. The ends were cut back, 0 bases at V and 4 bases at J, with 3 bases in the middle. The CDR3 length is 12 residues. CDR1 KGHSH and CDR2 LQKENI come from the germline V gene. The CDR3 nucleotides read TGTGCCAGCTCACCACCGCCAGAGACCCAGTACTTC. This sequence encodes CASSPPPETQYF. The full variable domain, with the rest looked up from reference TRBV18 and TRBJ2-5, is NAGVMQNPRHLVRRRGQEARLRCSPMKGHSHVYWYRQLPEEGLKFMVYLQKENIIDESGMPKERFSAEFPKEGPSILRIQQVVRGDSAAYFCASSPPPETQYFGPGTRLLVL.

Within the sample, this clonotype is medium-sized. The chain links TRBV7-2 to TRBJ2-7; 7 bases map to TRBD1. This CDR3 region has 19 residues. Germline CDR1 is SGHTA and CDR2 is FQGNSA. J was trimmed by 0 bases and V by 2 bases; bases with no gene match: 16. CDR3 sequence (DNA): TGTGCCAGCAGCTTACCCACACACTCCGGGACAGACAGCTCCTACGAGCAGTACTTC. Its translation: CASSLPTHSGTDSSYEQYF. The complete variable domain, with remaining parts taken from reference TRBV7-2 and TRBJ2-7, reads GAGVSQSPSNKVTEKGKDVELRCDPISGHTALYWYRQSLGQGLEFLIYFQGNSAPDKSGLPSDRFSAERTGGSVSTLTIQRTQQEDSAVYLCASSLPTHSGTDSSYEQYFGPGTRLTVT.

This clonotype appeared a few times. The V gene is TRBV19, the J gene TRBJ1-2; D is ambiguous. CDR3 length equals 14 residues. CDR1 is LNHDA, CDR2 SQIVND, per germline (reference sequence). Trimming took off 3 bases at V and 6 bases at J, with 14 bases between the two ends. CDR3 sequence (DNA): TGTGCCAGTAGTATCCTCACCGAAACCCATGGCTACACCTTC. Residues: CASSILTETHGYTF.

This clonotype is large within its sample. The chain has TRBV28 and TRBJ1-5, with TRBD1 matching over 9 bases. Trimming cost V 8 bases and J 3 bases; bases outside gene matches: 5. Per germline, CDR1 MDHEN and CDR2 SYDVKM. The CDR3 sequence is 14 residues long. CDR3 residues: CASSGTGNNQPQHF. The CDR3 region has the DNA TGTGCCAGCTCCGGGACAGGGAACAATCAGCCCCAGCATTTT.

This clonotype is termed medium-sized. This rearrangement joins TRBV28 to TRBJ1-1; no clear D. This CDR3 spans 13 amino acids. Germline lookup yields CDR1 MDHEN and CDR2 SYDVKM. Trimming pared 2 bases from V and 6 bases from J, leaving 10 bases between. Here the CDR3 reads CASSLGSSAEAFF. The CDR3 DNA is TGTGCCAGCAGTTTAGGGTCCTCCGCTGAAGCTTTCTTT.